These 11 T cell receptor beta chains came from one sample sequenced in a study of T cell responses to AZD1222 COVID-19 vaccine. Some clones are missing from TCRdb's copy, which holds only in-frame ones; the method was immunoSEQ multiplex PCR. The sample has about 84,000 clones, approximately 85% seen once; the top ten hold over 10%. This specimen was peripheral blood, taken 28 days after the second AZD1222 dose. These receptors were obtained from an adult who received the AZD1222 COVID-19 vaccine.

This clone occurred once. The chain recombines TRBV19 with TRBJ2-7; D may correspond to TRBD1 or TRBD2 (5 bases each). This CDR3 has 15 residues. CDR1 and CDR2 (germline): LNHDA, SQIVND (reference sequence). V lost 7 bases and J 4 bases, leaving 20 bases between the germline ends. CDR3 amino acids: CASTPSLGRAYEQYF. CDR3 DNA: TGTGCCAGTACGCCCTCTCTGGGACGAGCGTACGAGCAGTACTTC.

V usage is TRBV19 and J usage is TRBJ1-6; 7 bases line up with TRBD1. CDR1 is LNHDA and CDR2 is SQIVND in the germline V gene (reference sequence). The junction had 4 bases not matched to a gene; V was cut back by 4 bases and J by 7 bases. This CDR3 is built from 14 residues. CDR3 protein: CASSTGTENSPLHF. Written as DNA, the CDR3 is TGTGCCAGTAGTACAGGGACAGAGAATTCACCCCTCCACTTT.

V is TRBV7-3 and J is TRBJ2-2; D remains unclear. Looked up from germline, CDR1 is SGHTA and CDR2 is FQGTGA. The CDR3 totals 16 residues. The ends were cut back, 3 bases at V and 6 bases at J, with 17 bases in the middle. The CDR3 here is CASSFEHTALAGELFF. CDR3 DNA sequence: TGTGCCAGCAGCTTTGAGCATACAGCCCTCGCCGGGGAGCTGTTTTTT.

This chain connects TRBV27 to TRBJ1-2; 8 nucleotides agree with TRBD1. Germline assignment: CDR1 MNHEY and CDR2 SMNVEV (reference sequence). Losses at the gene ends were 4 bases for V and 2 bases for J; bases not matched to a gene: 6. This CDR3 has 15 residues. CDR3 protein: CASSSEGQANYGYTF. CDR3 DNA: TGTGCCAGCAGTTCCGAGGGACAGGCGAACTATGGCTACACCTTC.

The rearrangement joins TRBV24-1 to TRBJ2-2, with 7 bases aligning to TRBD2. With V trimmed by 10 bases and J by 2 bases, 9 bases remained unmatched. CDR3 length: 15 residues. The germline V gene encodes CDR1 KGHDR and CDR2 SFDVKD. The CDR3 sequence: CATMGRGDNTGELFF. The CDR3 DNA reads as TGTGCCACTATGGGACGGGGGGACAACACCGGGGAGCTGTTTTTT.

V usage is TRBV19 and J usage is TRBJ1-1; 10 bases are a match to TRBD1. The junction had 12 bases not matched to a gene; V was cut back by 5 bases and J by 0 bases. Germline V gene sequence: CDR1 LNHDA, CDR2 SQIVND (reference sequence). The CDR3 length is 18 residues. The CDR3 nucleotides are TGTGCCAGTAGTCTCCGACAGGGGGCGATGGGCGTGAACACTGAAGCTTTCTTT. This encodes CASSLRQGAMGVNTEAFF.

The J gene is TRBJ1-5, the V gene TRBV6-2 or TRBV6-3, with D hard to call. V was cut by 2 bases and J by 5 bases, with 13 bases left in between. Germline V gene sequence: CDR1 MNHEY, CDR2 SVGEGT. This CDR3 region has 15 residues. The CDR3 DNA reads TGTGCCAGCAGTTACCCCTCGGAGGTATATCAGCCCCAGCATTTT. This encodes CASSYPSEVYQPQHF.

The table lists this clone with many counts. The chain recombines TRBV5-1 with TRBJ2-5; 8 nucleotides line up with TRBD1. Germline CDR1 is SGHRS and CDR2 is YFSETQ. The CDR3 is made up of 15 amino acids. With V trimmed by 3 bases and J by 1 base, 5 bases remained unmatched. Here the CDR3 reads CASSSDRVGQETQYF. The CDR3 nucleotides are TGCGCCAGCAGCTCGGACAGGGTAGGCCAAGAGACCCAGTACTTC.

V and J are TRBV30 and TRBJ1-1; D is uncertain. Germline CDR1 is GTSNPN and CDR2 is SVGIG (reference sequence). The length of the CDR3 is 13 residues. Trimming took off 0 bases at V and 2 bases at J, with 7 bases between the two ends. The CDR3 DNA sequence: TGTGCCTGGAGTGTCGGAGGAAACACTGAAGCTTTCTTT. Protein product: CAWSVGGNTEAFF.

The chain is built from TRBV24-1 and TRBJ2-1; 15 bases are a match to TRBD2. Germline trimming cut 6 bases from V and 11 bases from J; bases unmatched to any gene: 4. This CDR3 contains 14 residues. Germline V CDR1 and CDR2: KGHDR, SFDVKD. CDR3 in amino acids: CATSPGLAGGKQFF. CDR3 sequence (DNA): TGTGCCACCAGTCCGGGACTAGCGGGGGGCAAGCAGTTCTTC.

The chain couples TRBV28 to TRBJ1-5; the D is unclear. Trimming pared 4 bases from V and 1 base from J, leaving 17 bases between. The CDR3 length is 17 residues. The germline gives CDR1 MDHEN, CDR2 SYDVKM. CDR3 amino acids: CASSSVRRLLSNQPQHF. DNA for the CDR3: TGTGCCAGCAGTTCCGTAAGACGGCTATTGAGCAATCAGCCCCAGCATTTT.